The rows below give T cell receptor beta chains drawn from one sample of a study of T cell responses to AZD1222 COVID-19 vaccine. Assay used: immunoSEQ multiplex PCR; TCRdb lists only in-frame clones, some missing. The sample consists of about 120,000 clones, around 92% of them appearing once. Sequenced here: peripheral blood, sampled on day 0 of AZD1222 vaccination. These receptors were obtained from an adult in good health. Each CDR3 is given with its conserved first and last residue. Each record gives: D gene, J gene, clone size, V gene, CDR3 protein, CDR3 DNA. The D gene is left open where the match is weak. Only part of the rows carry a size: once, few, many, or a class if the clone is expanded.

NA,TRBJ1-6,NA,TRBV7-8,CASSSTYNSPLHF,TGTGCCAGCAGCTCTACTTATAATTCACCCCTCCACTTT
TRBD1,TRBJ2-6,NA,TRBV2,CASRKGQSSGANVLTF,TGTGCCAGCCGGAAGGGACAGAGCTCTGGGGCCAACGTCCTGACTTTC
TRBD2,TRBJ2-4,NA,TRBV7-2,CASSLPILAGSLAKNIQYF,TGTGCCAGCAGCCTCCCTATACTAGCGGGGTCACTAGCCAAAAACATTCAGTACTTC
TRBD1,TRBJ1-1,NA,TRBV13,CASSYGTGSKYSTEAFF,TGTGCCAGCAGCTACGGGACAGGGTCTAAGTATAGCACTGAAGCTTTCTTT
NA,TRBJ1-5,NA,TRBV4-1,CASSHGPEGQPQHF,TGCGCCAGCAGCCACGGACCAGAGGGGCAGCCCCAGCATTTT
TRBD1,TRBJ2-1,NA,TRBV4-1,CASSQDPGQGDEQFF,TGCGCCAGCAGCCAAGATCCCGGACAGGGAGATGAGCAGTTCTTC
NA,TRBJ2-7,NA,TRBV18,CASSSSGTGLLEQYF,TGTGCCAGCTCATCCTCCGGGACGGGCCTCCTCGAGCAGTACTTC
NA,TRBJ2-7,NA,TRBV7-2,CASSFSGDYEQYF,TGTGCCAGCAGCTTCAGCGGCGATTACGAGCAGTACTTC
NA,TRBJ2-5,NA,TRBV11-3,CASSSGTQETQYF,TGTGCCAGCAGCTCCGGGACTCAAGAGACCCAGTACTTC
NA,TRBJ1-4,NA,TRBV24-1,CATSDNGGEKLFF,TGTGCCACCAGTGATAACGGGGGGGAAAAACTGTTTTTT
TRBD1,TRBJ2-1,NA,TRBV9,CASSPRQGSYNEQFF,TGTGCCAGCAGCCCAAGACAGGGCTCCTACAATGAGCAGTTCTTC
TRBD1,TRBJ2-3,once,TRBV19,CASSIKGQGSDTQYF,TGTGCCAGTAGTATCAAGGGACAGGGGTCAGATACGCAGTATTTT
NA,TRBJ1-5,NA,TRBV6-5,CASRSPAGFKHF,TGTGCCAGCAGGTCTCCGGCAGGGTTCAAGCATTTT
NA,TRBJ1-3,NA,TRBV13,CASSPAGASGNTIYF,TGTGCCAGCAGCCCCGCGGGGGCCTCTGGAAACACCATATATTTT
NA,TRBJ1-6,NA,TRBV25-1,CASSGREGSSYNSPLHF,TGTGCCAGCAGTGGTAGGGAGGGCAGCTCCTATAATTCACCCCTCCACTTT
TRBD1,TRBJ2-7,once,TRBV3-1/TRBV3-2,CASWGPGQGLRSGPYEQYF,TGTGCCAGCTGGGGTCCGGGACAGGGTCTAAGAAGCGGGCCCTACGAGCAGTACTTC
TRBD1,TRBJ1-2,once,TRBV9,CASSAGQGGNYGYTF,TGTGCCAGCAGCGCCGGACAGGGTGGAAACTATGGCTACACCTTC
NA,TRBJ2-1,NA,TRBV19,CASSERTRDEQFF,TGTGCCAGTAGTGAACGCACTAGGGATGAGCAGTTCTTC
NA,TRBJ2-7,NA,TRBV6-5,CASSYSRGGVYEQYF,TGTGCCAGCAGTTACTCCAGAGGGGGGGTCTACGAGCAGTACTTC
NA,TRBJ1-5,NA,TRBV6-5,CASSLQGGDQPQHF,TGTGCCAGCAGTCTACAGGGTGGTGATCAGCCCCAGCATTTT
TRBD1,TRBJ2-2,NA,TRBV10-3,CAISERAWGTANTGELFF,TGTGCCATCAGTGAACGGGCGTGGGGGACAGCGAACACCGGGGAGCTGTTTTTT
NA,TRBJ2-5,NA,TRBV5-1,CASSSPDQETQYF,TGCGCCAGCAGCTCTCCAGACCAAGAGACCCAGTACTTC
NA,TRBJ1-5,NA,TRBV6-5,CASSYNPGFLYQPQHF,TGTGCCAGCAGTTACAACCCAGGGTTTCTATATCAGCCCCAGCATTTT
NA,TRBJ1-5,NA,TRBV6-5,CASSYAPSANQPQHF,TGTGCCAGCAGTTACGCGCCAAGCGCCAATCAGCCCCAGCATTTT
NA,TRBJ2-7,NA,TRBV11-2,CASSPIRGRRERLYEQYF,TGTGCCAGCAGCCCTATAAGGGGGAGACGGGAGAGACTCTACGAGCAGTACTTC
TRBD1,TRBJ1-3,NA,TRBV11-2,CASSAWAGGGNTIYF,TGTGCCAGCAGCGCATGGGCAGGGGGAGGAAACACCATATATTTT
TRBD1,TRBJ2-2,NA,TRBV19,CAGQGARTGELFF,TGTGCCGGTCAGGGGGCGCGGACCGGGGAGCTGTTTTTT
NA,TRBJ2-2,NA,TRBV9,CASSVLQGGTTGELFF,TGTGCCAGCAGCGTACTACAGGGGGGGACCACCGGGGAGCTGTTTTTT
NA,TRBJ1-1,NA,TRBV12-5,CASGPRMNTEAFF,TGTGCTAGTGGCCCCAGGATGAACACTGAAGCTTTCTTT
NA,TRBJ1-1,NA,TRBV27,CASRDKHTEAFF,TGTGCCAGCAGAGACAAGCACACTGAAGCTTTCTTT
NA,TRBJ2-7,few,TRBV28,CASSFTQGYEQYF,TGTGCCAGCAGTTTTACCCAGGGCTACGAGCAGTACTTC
TRBD1,TRBJ2-3,NA,TRBV19,CASSKIGTGGGTDTQYF,TGTGCCAGTAGTAAAATCGGGACAGGGGGCGGGACAGATACGCAGTATTTT
NA,TRBJ2-3,once,TRBV28,CASSFVGRRSTDTQYF,TGTGCCAGCAGTTTCGTTGGTCGCAGGAGCACAGATACGCAGTATTTT
TRBD1,TRBJ1-5,NA,TRBV19,CASMNLRGRGSPQHF,TGTGCCAGTATGAACCTTAGGGGGCGCGGTTCACCCCAGCATTTT
NA,TRBJ2-7,NA,TRBV7-8,CASSLGGRDFSYEQYF,TGTGCCAGCAGCTTAGGAGGTAGGGACTTCTCCTACGAGCAGTACTTC
NA,TRBJ1-3,NA,TRBV30,CAWSNKGNTIYF,TGTGCCTGGAGTAATAAGGGAAACACCATATATTTT
NA,TRBJ1-3,NA,TRBV9,CASSVEKGGPGLFRNTIYF,TGTGCCAGCAGCGTAGAGAAAGGGGGACCGGGATTATTCCGAAACACCATATATTTT
TRBD1,TRBJ1-6,NA,TRBV28,CASSTLGQYNSPLHF,TGTGCCAGCTCGACCCTGGGACAGTATAATTCACCCCTCCACTTT
NA,TRBJ2-3,NA,TRBV24-1,CATSDFGRTDTQYF,TGTGCCACCAGTGATTTTGGCAGGACGGATACGCAGTATTTT
TRBD2,TRBJ2-5,many,TRBV7-2,CASSYEAGGFGAQYF,TGTGCCAGCAGCTACGAAGCGGGGGGGTTCGGGGCCCAGTACTTC
NA,TRBJ2-6,NA,TRBV9,CASSVGLGSSGANVLTF,TGTGCCAGCAGCGTTGGGCTTGGGAGTTCTGGGGCCAACGTCCTGACTTTC
TRBD1,TRBJ1-4,NA,TRBV5-4,CASSPSVNRGANEKLFF,TGTGCCAGCAGCCCATCAGTGAACAGGGGGGCTAATGAAAAACTGTTTTTT
NA,TRBJ2-7,NA,TRBV27,CASSSTLAEQYF,TGTGCCAGCAGTTCAACACTTGCGGAGCAGTACTTC
TRBD2,TRBJ2-1,NA,TRBV27,CASRLAGGGSSYNEQFF,TGTGCCAGCAGGCTAGCGGGGGGCGGTAGCTCCTACAATGAGCAGTTCTTC
NA,TRBJ2-2,NA,TRBV7-9,CASSLSGSTGELFF,TGTGCCAGCTCCTTGTCTGGCTCCACCGGGGAGCTGTTTTTT
NA,TRBJ1-2,NA,TRBV19,CATRLHGGPGWDYGYTF,TGTGCCACCCGACTTCATGGGGGGCCAGGGTGGGACTATGGCTACACCTTC
NA,TRBJ2-1,NA,TRBV29-1,CSADGGRDTYGEQFF,TGCAGCGCCGATGGGGGCCGGGACACCTACGGTGAGCAGTTCTTC
TRBD1,TRBJ2-1,NA,TRBV28,CASRETGGINNEQFF,TGTGCCAGCAGAGAGACAGGGGGGATAAACAATGAGCAGTTCTTC
NA,TRBJ1-1,NA,TRBV2,CASSVGSTEAFF,TGTGCCAGCAGTGTTGGGAGCACTGAAGCTTTCTTT
NA,TRBJ2-7,NA,TRBV28,CASSFVARTVLYEQYF,TGTGCCAGCAGTTTTGTCGCTAGGACAGTGCTTTACGAGCAGTACTTC
TRBD2,TRBJ2-1,NA,TRBV2,CATMTSASSYNEQFF,TGTGCCACAATGACTAGCGCGAGCTCCTACAATGAGCAGTTCTTC
NA,TRBJ2-7,NA,TRBV4-3,CASSQVALAYEQYF,TGCGCCAGCAGCCAAGTTGCGCTCGCCTACGAGCAGTACTTC
TRBD2,TRBJ2-3,once,TRBV6-5,CASSYSASGTTDTQYF,TGTGCCAGCAGTTACTCTGCTAGCGGGACCACAGATACGCAGTATTTT
NA,TRBJ1-2,NA,TRBV13,CASSTGGGYGYTF,TGTGCCAGCAGCACTGGGGGAGGCTATGGCTACACCTTC